These T cell receptor beta chains were read from a single sample in a study of Ad26.COV2.S vaccination and SARS-CoV-2 variants. The data were produced by immunoSEQ multiplex PCR, yet TCRdb's version contains in-frame clones alone and is incomplete. The table lists under 600,000 clones, roughly nine tenths of them singletons. This material consisted of peripheral blood, taken in a trial of Ad26.COV2.S vaccine versus placebo. The receptors come from a person aged 18-65 years who received the Ad26.COV2.S COVID-19 vaccine or a placebo. Both conserved end residues are part of each CDR3. Each record gives: CDR3 protein, CDR3 DNA, V gene, J gene, D gene, clone size. D genes are given only for firm matches. Clone size appears in some rows only: once, few, many, or a class for an expanded clone.

CASGVGTSYNEQFF	TGTGCTAGTGGTGTCGGGACTAGCTACAATGAGCAGTTCTTC	TRBV12-5	TRBJ2-1	TRBD2	.
CASSQLINYGYTF	TGCGCCAGCAGCCAACTTATCAACTATGGCTACACCTTC	TRBV4-1	TRBJ1-2	.	.
CASSASLRRGSGSLGDYEQYF	TGTGCCAGCAGCGCAAGCCTACGGAGGGGCTCTGGGTCTCTGGGGGACTACGAGCAGTACTTC	TRBV7-6	TRBJ2-7	.	.
CASSYSIGGGPFF	TGTGCCAGCAGTTACTCTATCGGGGGCGGACCGTTCTTC	TRBV6-2/TRBV6-3	TRBJ2-1	.	few
CASRPAGGNTIYF	TGTGCCAGCAGACCGGCAGGGGGAAACACCATATATTTT	TRBV7-9	TRBJ1-3	.	.
CASSLSRTPTYEQYF	TGTGCCAGCAGTTTATCCCGGACCCCGACTTACGAGCAGTACTTC	TRBV28	TRBJ2-7	.	.
CASSLWQGDEQFF	TGTGCCAGCAGTTTATGGCAGGGCGATGAGCAGTTCTTC	TRBV28	TRBJ2-1	.	.
CASSLDRTNEKLFF	TGTGCCAGCAGCTTAGATCGAACTAATGAAAAACTGTTTTTT	TRBV11-2	TRBJ1-4	.	.
CASSQEGGETQYF	TGTGCCAGCAGCCAAGAGGGCGGTGAGACCCAGTACTTC	TRBV4-2	TRBJ2-5	.	.
CASSDGAGVAYNEQFF	TGTGCCAGCAGCGACGGAGCGGGAGTGGCGTACAATGAGCAGTTCTTC	TRBV9	TRBJ2-1	TRBD2	.
CASSLGPRSTEAFF	TGTGCCAGCAGCTTAGGCCCCAGGAGCACTGAAGCTTTCTTT	TRBV7-8	TRBJ1-1	.	.
CASSVDRDATYEQYF	TGTGCCAGCAGCGTAGATCGTGACGCCACCTACGAGCAGTACTTC	TRBV9	TRBJ2-7	.	.
CAWSVLSGNTIYF	TGTGCCTGGAGTGTACTCTCTGGAAACACCATATATTTT	TRBV30	TRBJ1-3	.	once
CATSRDLGGTGELFF	TGTGCCACCAGCAGAGATCTGGGGGGCACCGGGGAGCTGTTTTTT	TRBV15	TRBJ2-2	.	.
CASSLGSFREVEKLFF	TGTGCCAGCAGCTTAGGGTCGTTCAGGGAGGTGGAAAAACTGTTTTTT	TRBV7-9	TRBJ1-4	.	few
CASSFFGREGYTF	TGTGCCAGCAGTTTCTTCGGACGGGAAGGCTACACCTTC	TRBV6-2/TRBV6-3	TRBJ1-2	.	.
CATAPTVPYEQYF	TGTGCCACTGCTCCGACAGTGCCCTACGAGCAGTACTTC	TRBV24-1	TRBJ2-7	.	.